The 29 T cell receptor beta chains below were found in one sample sequenced in a study of blood T cell repertoires in COVID-19. Sequencing used immunoSEQ multiplex PCR; TCRdb keeps in-frame clones, though not all of them. Here the sample spans fewer than 200,000 clones, over 75% being singletons. Sequences were obtained from peripheral blood. The receptors were gathered from a woman of 80 years or more with acute or convalescent COVID-19.

The chain recombines TRBV11-2 with TRBJ2-1; 12 positions match TRBD2. This CDR3 contains 15 residues. In germline, CDR1 is SGHAT, CDR2 FQNNGV. The junction had 5 bases not matched to a gene; V was cut back by 5 bases and J by 6 bases. This CDR3 is CASSVLAGGPNEQFF. In nucleotides, the CDR3 is TGTGCCAGCAGCGTACTAGCGGGGGGCCCCAATGAGCAGTTCTTC.

The chain joins TRBV2 to TRBJ2-3, with a possible D match to TRBD2 (5 bases). Trimming removed 0 bases at V and 4 bases at J, with 17 bases between. Germline V gene lookup returns CDR1 SNHLY and CDR2 FYNNEI. The CDR3 spans 17 residues. Written as DNA, the CDR3 is TGTGCCAGCAGTGAAGCACGGGGTTCTGTCGTGGCAGATACGCAGTATTTT. Its protein product is CASSEARGSVVADTQYF.

This sequence joins TRBV18 and TRBJ2-3, with 9 bases that match TRBD2. This CDR3 contains 16 residues. Germline loops: CDR1 KGHSH, CDR2 LQKENI. With 4 bases clipped from V and 6 bases from J, the junction kept 11 bases outside the gene matches. This CDR3 is CASSRGGGAGRDTQYF. The CDR3 bases are TGTGCCAGCTCACGAGGCGGGGGGGCCGGCAGGGATACGCAGTATTTT. Complete variable domain (other parts from reference TRBV18 and TRBJ2-3): NAGVMQNPRHLVRRRGQEARLRCSPMKGHSHVYWYRQLPEEGLKFMVYLQKENIIDESGMPKERFSAEFPKEGPSILRIQQVVRGDSAAYFCASSRGGGAGRDTQYFGPGTRLTVL.

This chain joins TRBV7-2 and TRBJ2-7; TRBD2 agrees at 14 bases. Germline V CDR1 and CDR2: SGHTA, FQGNSA. The CDR3 runs to 18 residues. The V segment lost 5 bases and the J segment 3 bases; nucleotides outside the gene matches: 12. This CDR3 is CASSAGTSGSPGRYEQYF. The CDR3 region has the DNA TGTGCCAGCAGCGCTGGGACTAGCGGGAGCCCCGGACGCTACGAGCAGTACTTC.

The J gene is TRBJ1-2, the V gene TRBV7-8; no clear D gene. V lost 1 base and J 7 bases, leaving 10 bases between the germline ends. Germline V gene lookup returns CDR1 SGHVS and CDR2 FQNEAQ. The length of the CDR3 is 13 residues. The CDR3 DNA reads TGTGCCAGCAGCTTAGTTGAAGGAGGTGGCTACACCTTC. Its translation: CASSLVEGGGYTF.

A single count supports this clone. The V and J genes are TRBV7-2 and TRBJ1-3; D might be TRBD1 (6 bases). The length of the CDR3 is 16 residues. Germline assignment: CDR1 SGHTA and CDR2 FQGNSA. Deletions cut 4 bases from V and 8 bases from J, with 21 bases between. The CDR3 loop is CASSSRGTGRADTIYF. CDR3 coding DNA: TGTGCCAGCAGCTCCCGGGGAACAGGGAGAGCTGACACCATATATTTT.

This chain connects TRBV29-1 to TRBJ2-3; 9 nucleotides match TRBD1. The germline gives CDR1 SQVTM, CDR2 ANQGSEA. CDR3 length: 17 residues. The junction had 12 bases not matched to a gene; V was cut back by 1 base and J by 4 bases. The CDR3 sequence: CSVEGSEGQGGPDTQYF. The DNA for the CDR3 is TGCAGCGTTGAAGGGTCTGAGGGACAGGGAGGCCCAGATACGCAGTATTTT.

V usage is TRBV18 and J usage is TRBJ2-1, with TRBD2 as a possible D gene (5 bases). The CDR3 has 15 amino acids. Germline CDR1 and CDR2: KGHSH and LQKENI. Deletions cut 2 bases from V and 11 bases from J, with 19 bases between. CDR3 bases: TGTGCCAGCTCACCAACCAGTGTAACGGAGGCGCAGCAGTTCTTC. This codes for CASSPTSVTEAQQFF.

The chain has TRBV5-5 and TRBJ1-6; tentatively, D is TRBD1 (6 bases). Deletions cut 0 bases from V and 4 bases from J, with 11 bases between. CDR3 length equals 16 residues. Germline-derived CDR1 and CDR2 are SGHKS and YYEKEE (reference sequence). CDR3 coding DNA: TGTGCCAGCAGCTTGGGACCAGGGGCATATAATTCACCCCTCCACTTT. Protein sequence: CASSLGPGAYNSPLHF.

The CDR3 here is CASSIVPGGSPLHF. Written as DNA, the CDR3 is TGTGCCAGTAGTATAGTCCCGGGAGGTTCACCCCTCCACTTT. The chain is built from TRBV19 and TRBJ1-6; D unresolved. CDR3 size: 14 residues. Looked up from germline, CDR1 is LNHDA and CDR2 is SQIVND (reference sequence). Trimming took 1 base from V and 9 from J, leaving 10 bases between them. The full variable domain, completed using reference TRBV19 and TRBJ1-6, is DGGITQSPKYLFRKEGQNVTLSCEQNLNHDAMYWYRQDPGQGLRLIYYSQIVNDFQKGDIAEGYSVSREKKESFPLTVTSAQKNPTAFYLCASSIVPGGSPLHFGNGTRLTVT.

The gene calls are TRBV11-2 and TRBJ2-7; TRBD1 agrees at 9 bases. Trimming took 0 bases from V and 0 from J; bases not matched to a gene: 0. Germline V gene sequence: CDR1 SGHAT, CDR2 FQNNGV. The CDR3 runs to 15 residues. CDR3 nucleotides: TGTGCCAGCAGCTTAGAGGGACAGGGCTCCTACGAGCAGTACTTC. Encoded protein: CASSLEGQGSYEQYF.

The V and J genes are TRBV12-5 and TRBJ2-1, with 11 nucleotides matching TRBD2. The CDR3 covers 16 residues. The germline gives CDR1 LGHNT, CDR2 FRNRAP. The ends lost 3 bases at V and 6 bases at J; junction bases unmatched: 7. The CDR3 DNA reads as TGTGCTAGTGGTTTCCGCGGGACTAGCGGCTTCAATGAGCAGTTCTTC. As protein: CASGFRGTSGFNEQFF.

This clone was counted a few times. The rearrangement joins TRBV4-3 to TRBJ1-6; no clear D gene. The V end was cut by 0 bases, the J end by 6 bases, with 12 bases between. Germline CDR1 reads LGHNA; CDR2 reads YSLEER. The CDR3 has 16 amino acids. CDR3 DNA: TGCGCCAGCAGCCAAGATCACCGGGTCTGTAATTCACCCCTCCACTTT. Amino acid sequence: CASSQDHRVCNSPLHF.

The chain has TRBV6-5 and TRBJ1-3; 8 bases are shared with TRBD1. Trimming at V came to 6 bases and at J to 4 bases, leaving 8 bases not matched to a gene. This CDR3 region has 15 residues. The V gene's germline CDR1 is MNHEY and CDR2 SVGAGI. The CDR3 DNA reads as TGTGCCAGCAGCAGAGGACAGGGAGAAGGAAACACCATATATTTT. This gives the protein CASSRGQGEGNTIYF.

In this sample, this clone turned up once. V and J are TRBV12-5 and TRBJ2-1; D remains unclear. Germline V gene data show CDR1 as LGHNT and CDR2 as FRNRAP. The CDR3 runs to 12 residues. Trimming removed 2 bases from V and 7 bases from J, with 6 bases in between. For the CDR3, the DNA is TGTGCTAGTGGTTTGCCCGGGAATGAGCAGTTCTTC. Residues: CASGLPGNEQFF.

This chain joins TRBV18 and TRBJ1-1; unclear D gene. The CDR3 extends over 15 amino acids. V lost 1 base to trimming and J lost 8 bases, with 17 bases between them. Per the germline V gene, CDR1 is KGHSH and CDR2 is LQKENI. CDR3 nucleotide sequence: TGTGCCAGCTCACCACGGGCCGAGGGAGTTGGAGAAGCTTTCTTT. Protein sequence: CASSPRAEGVGEAFF.

Turning to this clone: Other DNA sequences in this specimen translate into the identical CDR3. This chain links TRBV18 with TRBJ2-7; 7 positions agree with TRBD2. Germline V gene lookup returns CDR1 KGHSH and CDR2 LQKENI. Trimming cost V 6 bases and J 5 bases; bases outside gene matches: 1. This CDR3 is 11 amino acids long. The CDR3 coding sequence is TGTGCCAGCTCCCGGGGGGACGAGCAGTACTTC. Translation: CASSRGDEQYF.

This clone is a singleton in its sample. The chain is built from TRBV20-1 and TRBJ2-1, with TRBD1 matching over 8 bases. CDR1 is DFQATT, CDR2 SNEGSKA, per germline (reference sequence). This CDR3 is built from 14 residues. The V segment lost 3 bases and the J segment 7 bases; nucleotides outside the gene matches: 8. The CDR3 here is CSASAQGAMNEQFF. Written as DNA, the CDR3 is TGCAGTGCTAGTGCCCAGGGGGCCATGAATGAGCAGTTCTTC.

The J gene is TRBJ1-1, the V gene TRBV19; D gene uncertain. The V gene lost 2 bases and the J gene lost 10 bases, with 8 bases spanning the gap. Germline CDR1 is LNHDA and CDR2 is SQIVND (reference sequence). This CDR3 contains 11 residues. The CDR3 DNA reads as TGTGCCAGTAGTATAAGGGAGGGAGCTTTCTTT. It encodes CASSIREGAFF.

Only one count was recorded for this clone. The gene calls are TRBV23-1 and TRBJ2-1; 8 nucleotides match TRBD2. TRBV23-1 is sorted into the ORF group, with uncertain function. V dropped 4 bases and J dropped 5; count of bases not matched to a gene: 10. The length of the CDR3 is 16 residues. The CDR3 region has the DNA TGCGCCAGCAGTCCCCGCAGGCGGGAGGCCCACAATGAGCAGTTCTTC. Its translation is CASSPRRREAHNEQFF.

The genes are TRBV5-4 and TRBJ1-1; no definite D call. The CDR3 length is 14 residues. The V and J ends lost 0 bases and 1 base respectively, with 7 bases between them. CDR1 SGHNT and CDR2 YYREEE come from the germline V gene (reference sequence). CDR3 nucleotide sequence: TGTGCCAGCAGCTTGGGTGCGTGGAACACTGAAGCTTTCTTT. Residues: CASSLGAWNTEAFF.

This rearrangement joins TRBV18 to TRBJ1-1; 9 nucleotides agree with TRBD1. This CDR3 is built from 15 residues. V trimming: 5 bases; J trimming: 2 bases; junction bases outside the gene matches: 6. Germline assignment: CDR1 KGHSH and CDR2 LQKENI. In DNA, the CDR3 is TGTGCCAGCTCATTGCAGACAGGGGGTAACACTGAAGCTTTCTTT. Protein: CASSLQTGGNTEAFF.

The chain links TRBV6-6 to TRBJ1-2, with D hard to call. The CDR3 sequence is 14 residues long. V was clipped by 0 bases and J by 1 base, with 6 bases between them. CDR1 and CDR2 from the germline V gene are MNHNY and SVGAGI (reference sequence). CDR3 protein: CASSYSAGNYGYTF. The CDR3 DNA reads as TGTGCCAGCAGTTACTCGGCGGGTAACTATGGCTACACCTTC.

The rearrangement joins TRBV2 to TRBJ2-7, with 9 bases lining up with TRBD1. Germline V CDR1 and CDR2: SNHLY, FYNNEI. With 8 bases clipped from V and 2 bases from J, the junction kept 7 bases outside the gene matches. The CDR3 runs to 14 residues. The CDR3 nucleotides read TGTGCCAGCGGAAGACAGGGGGTGACCTACGAGCAGTACTTC. This sequence encodes CASGRQGVTYEQYF.

The genes are TRBV10-3 and TRBJ2-5, with 12 bases identical to TRBD2. CDR1 and CDR2 from the germline V gene are ENHRY and SYGVKD. The CDR3 has 16 amino acids. V trimming: 4 bases; J trimming: 3 bases; junction bases outside the gene matches: 6. In DNA form, the CDR3 reads TGTGCCATCAGTGGGAGACTAGCGGGAGAGAAAGAGACCCAGTACTTC. Encoded protein: CAISGRLAGEKETQYF.

This clone was recorded a few times. The chain joins TRBV7-6 to TRBJ2-3, with a weak D call TRBD2 (5 bases). CDR3 length equals 16 residues. CDR1 is SGHVS, CDR2 FNYEAQ, per germline. Trimming left V 5 bases short and J 6 bases short, with 21 bases between. The CDR3 is CASSVSTRAVIDTQYF. The CDR3 DNA follows: TGTGCCAGCAGCGTATCGACCAGAGCGGTTATTGATACGCAGTATTTT.

The rearrangement links TRBV10-3 to TRBJ2-1, with 9 bases matching TRBD2. There are 15 residues in the CDR3. Trimming cost V 10 bases and J 1 base; bases outside gene matches: 8. Germline CDR1 and CDR2: ENHRY and SYGVKD. CDR3 nucleotide sequence: TGTGCCACCGGGGCACTAGCGGGTTCCTACAATGAGCAGTTCTTC. Its protein is CATGALAGSYNEQFF.

This sequence joins TRBV2 and TRBJ2-1; perhaps TRBD2 as D (6 bases). Per germline, CDR1 SNHLY and CDR2 FYNNEI. There are 13 residues in the CDR3. V dropped 8 bases and J dropped 3 bases, with 11 bases sitting between them. The CDR3 DNA sequence: TGTGCCAGCTGGCGGGGAATCTACAATGAGCAGTTCTTC. Translating it yields CASWRGIYNEQFF. The whole variable domain, filled in from reference TRBV2 and TRBJ2-1, reads EPEVTQTPSHQVTQMGQEVILRCVPISNHLYFYWYRQILGQKVEFLVSFYNNEISEKSEIFDDQFSVERPDGSNFTLKIRSTKLEDSAMYFCASWRGIYNEQFFGPGTRLTVL.

This chain connects TRBV3-1 (or the pseudogene TRBV3-2) to TRBJ1-4; unclear D gene. The germline V gene encodes CDR1 LGHDT and CDR2 YNNKEL (reference sequence). This CDR3 contains 14 residues. V was pared by 3 bases and J by 0 bases, with 5 bases between. CDR3 amino acids: CASSHCSTNEKLFF. The CDR3 DNA is TGTGCCAGCAGCCACTGTTCAACTAATGAAAAACTGTTTTTT.